These 17 T cell receptor beta chains came from one sample sequenced in a study of immune reconstitution after stem cell transplant in scleroderma. TCRdb processed the RT-PCR reads anew with MiXCR; each CDR3 protein has one entry. Here the sample spans 2,500 or so distinct CDR3 sequences, approximately 11% being singletons. Collection of the sample occurred before or after autologous hematopoietic stem cell transplantation (not recorded which). All receptors derive from a female donor with systemic sclerosis.

By its share, this clonotype is medium-sized (0.01 to 0.1%). The gene calls are TRBV7-9 and TRBJ2-1, with TRBD2 identical over 14 bases. Losses at the gene ends were 0 bases for V and 6 bases for J; bases not matched to a gene: 10. The germline gives CDR1 SEHNR, CDR2 FQNEAQ (reference sequence). The CDR3 is 19 residues long. CDR3 DNA: TGTGCCAGCAGCTTAGCTAAAGGACTAGCGGGGGGTTCCCCCAATGAGCAGTTCTTC. Amino acids: CASSLAKGLAGGSPNEQFF.

This clonotype has only a few counts. This sequence joins TRBV5-1 and TRBJ2-3; 7 bases are a match to TRBD1. The CDR3 consists of 16 residues. Germline CDR1 is SGHRS and CDR2 is YFSETQ. Trimming cost V 4 bases and J 0 bases; bases outside gene matches: 8. The chain's CDR3 is CASSTGQATSTDTQYF. CDR3 bases: TGCGCCAGCAGCACAGGACAGGCTACTAGCACAGATACGCAGTATTTT.

By proportion, this clonotype is large. The J gene is TRBJ2-1, the V gene TRBV6-2 or TRBV6-3; TRBD1 matches 7 bases. V trimming: 2 bases; J trimming: 6 bases; junction bases outside the gene matches: 7. The CDR3 covers 15 residues. Germline V gene lookup returns CDR1 MNHEY and CDR2 SVGEGT. CDR3 sequence reads: CASSYPGQTTNEQFF. The CDR3 DNA reads as TGTGCCAGCAGTTACCCGGGACAGACTACCAATGAGCAGTTCTTC.

By proportion, this clonotype is medium-sized. The chain combines TRBV5-1 with TRBJ1-3; D uncertain. The V gene lost 4 bases and the J gene lost 2 bases, with 7 bases spanning the gap. The CDR3 runs to 13 residues. In germline, CDR1 is SGHRS, CDR2 YFSETQ. The CDR3 bases are TGCGCCAGCAGCCTAGGGACTGGAAACACCATATATTTT. Protein sequence: CASSLGTGNTIYF.

This clonotype rates as medium-sized. The V call is TRBV7-2, the J call TRBJ2-4; 12 bases map to TRBD2. The CDR3 is 13 residues long. J gave up 9 bases and V 7 bases, and 4 bases lay outside the gene matches. The germline gives CDR1 SGHTA, CDR2 FQGNSA. This chain's CDR3 is CASKTSGGSIQYF. The CDR3 DNA follows: TGTGCCAGCAAGACTAGCGGGGGTAGCATTCAGTACTTC.

This clonotype is medium-sized (0.01 to 0.1%) in the sample. The gene calls are TRBV5-1 and TRBJ2-2; unclear D gene. Trimming removed 0 bases at V and 2 bases at J, with 5 bases between. Germline V gene lookup returns CDR1 SGHRS and CDR2 YFSETQ. The CDR3 has 14 amino acids. CDR3 in amino acids: CASSLDLNTGELFF. As DNA, the CDR3 is TGCGCCAGCAGCTTGGACCTAAACACCGGGGAGCTGTTTTTT.

This clonotype ranks as medium-sized. This rearrangement joins TRBV7-2 to TRBJ2-5, with D perhaps being TRBD1 or TRBD2 (5 bases each). This CDR3 has 17 amino acids. CDR1 and CDR2 (germline): SGHTA, FQGNSA. The V end was cut by 3 bases, the J end by 2 bases, with 19 bases between. In nucleotides, the CDR3 is TGTGCCAGCAGCTTTAGAACTTACCGGGACGGTCAAGAGACCCAGTACTTC. Protein product: CASSFRTYRDGQETQYF.

This clonotype counts as medium-sized. This chain joins TRBV29-1 and TRBJ1-2; D unclear. Germline V gene data show CDR1 as SQVTM and CDR2 as ANQGSEA. CDR3 size: 12 residues. V gave up 6 bases and J gave up 7 bases, with 15 bases separating them. The CDR3 protein is CSVLDDKGGYTF. The DNA for the CDR3 is TGCAGCGTCCTGGACGATAAAGGTGGCTACACCTTC.

A few counts support this clonotype. V usage is TRBV15 and J usage is TRBJ1-5, with TRBD1 as a possible D gene (6 bases). The V gene lost 0 bases and the J gene lost 0 bases, with 12 bases spanning the gap. Germline CDR1 and CDR2: LNHNV and YYDKDF (reference sequence). CDR3 length: 17 amino acids. Here the CDR3 reads CATSRDETGHSNQPQHF. The CDR3 nucleotides are TGTGCCACCAGCAGAGACGAGACAGGTCATAGCAATCAGCCCCAGCATTTT.

In its sample, this clonotype is medium-sized. The gene calls are TRBV29-1 and TRBJ1-1; D ambiguous. The CDR3 totals 13 residues. Germline V CDR1 and CDR2: SQVTM, ANQGSEA. The V and J ends lost 6 bases and 0 bases respectively, with 11 bases between them. CDR3 protein: CSVSQVLNTEAFF. The DNA for the CDR3 is TGCAGCGTATCGCAAGTACTGAACACTGAAGCTTTCTTT.

In its sample, this clonotype is medium-sized. The V call is TRBV27, the J call TRBJ1-1, with a weak D call TRBD1 (6 bases). V lost 6 bases and J lost 1, with 9 bases in between. The CDR3 is 13 amino acids. Germline V gene lookup returns CDR1 MNHEY and CDR2 SMNVEV (reference sequence). CDR3 sequence reads: CASRGHWNTEAFF. The CDR3 bases are TGTGCCAGCAGGGGACACTGGAACACTGAAGCTTTCTTT.

This clonotype rates as medium-sized. This rearrangement joins TRBV19 to TRBJ1-2; 9 nucleotides agree with TRBD1. The length of the CDR3 is 15 residues. CDR1 LNHDA and CDR2 SQIVND come from the germline V gene (reference sequence). V lost 5 bases and J lost 4; bases outside the gene matches: 8. The CDR3 loop is CASSVAGTGTYGYTF. The CDR3 coding sequence is TGTGCCAGTAGTGTCGCCGGGACAGGGACCTATGGCTACACCTTC. Complete variable domain (other parts from reference TRBV19 and TRBJ1-2): DGGITQSPKYLFRKEGQNVTLSCEQNLNHDAMYWYRQDPGQGLRLIYYSQIVNDFQKGDIAEGYSVSREKKESFPLTVTSAQKNPTAFYLCASSVAGTGTYGYTFGSGTRLTVV.

This clonotype was seen a few times. The chain links TRBV12-3 or TRBV12-4 to TRBJ2-2; D might be TRBD1 (6 bases). Trimming took 5 bases from V and 5 from J, leaving 9 bases between them. CDR3 size: 13 residues. This CDR3 is CASSLGGTGELFF. DNA for the CDR3: TGTGCCAGCAGTCTAGGGGGTACCGGGGAGCTGTTTTTT.

This clonotype is medium-sized. The rearrangement links TRBV20-1 to TRBJ1-1; D may be TRBD1 (6 bases). CDR3 length equals 14 residues. Germline CDR1 and CDR2: DFQATT and SNEGSKA (reference sequence). Trimming removed 2 bases from V and 1 base from J, with 11 bases in between. CDR3 amino acids: CSARTGTTNTEAFF. CDR3 DNA sequence: TGCAGTGCTAGAACCGGGACAACGAACACTGAAGCTTTCTTT.

V and J are TRBV7-2 and TRBJ2-2, with D tentatively TRBD2 (6 bases). In germline, CDR1 is SGHTA, CDR2 FQGNSA. Between the trimmed V and J ends, which lost 1 base and 5 bases, there was a span of 14 bases. The CDR3 is made up of 16 amino acids. For the CDR3, the DNA is TGTGCCAGCAGCTTAGGCGGGGTTCGGACAACCGGGGAGCTGTTTTTT. As protein: CASSLGGVRTTGELFF.

By frequency in the sample, this clonotype is medium-sized. The chain has TRBV12-3 or TRBV12-4 and TRBJ1-2; no clear D gene. Trimming left V 3 bases short and J 4 bases short, with 12 bases between. The CDR3 sequence is 14 residues long. CDR3 sequence (DNA): TGTGCCAGCAGTTTCGAGCCAGGAGGCTATGGCTACACCTTC. Translating gives CASSFEPGGYGYTF.

This clonotype is classed as medium-sized (0.01 to 0.1%). The gene calls are TRBV5-1 and TRBJ2-3; possible D gene TRBD1, 5 bases. The length of the CDR3 is 14 residues. Germline V gene sequence: CDR1 SGHRS, CDR2 YFSETQ. The ends were cut back, 2 bases at V and 4 bases at J, with 11 bases in the middle. The CDR3 bases are TGCGCCAGCAGCTTTCAGGGAATCGCAGATACGCAGTATTTT. This codes for CASSFQGIADTQYF.